These 8 T cell receptor beta chains share one sample of origin, sequenced in a study of blood T cell repertoires in COVID-19. The method was immunoSEQ multiplex PCR; TCRdb's version includes in-frame clones alone and lacks a portion of them. In the table there are under 300,000 clones, less than 85% of which are singletons. Sequences were obtained from peripheral blood. These receptor sequences come from an elderly woman with active or convalescent COVID-19.

J is TRBJ1-2 and V is TRBV27; D might be TRBD1 (5 bases). Trimming shortened V by 0 bases and J by 8 bases, and 13 bases separated the two germline ends. This CDR3 is built from 14 residues. The germline gives CDR1 MNHEY, CDR2 SMNVEV (reference sequence). In DNA, the CDR3 is TGTGCCAGCAGTTTATCCGGGGACTCTAGCGGCTACACCTTC. Its translation: CASSLSGDSSGYTF.

In its sample, this clone was seen a few times. The V and J genes are TRBV28 and TRBJ1-1; D unclear. V was clipped by 6 bases and J by 5 bases, with 10 bases between them. The CDR3 is 12 residues long. CDR1 and CDR2 from the germline V gene are MDHEN and SYDVKM. The CDR3 region is CASRRTGTEAFF. The CDR3 coding sequence is TGTGCCAGCAGACGGACTGGGACTGAAGCTTTCTTT. The variable domain in full, with the rest retrieved from reference TRBV28 and TRBJ1-1, is DVKVTQSSRYLVKRTGEKVFLECVQDMDHENMFWYRQDPGLGLRLIYFSYDVKMKEKGDIPEGYSVSREKKERFSLILESASTNQTSMYLCASRRTGTEAFFGQGTRLTVV.

The chain employs TRBV19 and TRBJ2-1; 8 bases fit TRBD2. CDR3 length: 14 amino acids. Germline V gene sequence: CDR1 LNHDA, CDR2 SQIVND (reference sequence). The junction had 5 bases not matched to a gene; V was cut back by 5 bases and J by 5 bases. CDR3 sequence: CASSPREGDNEQFF. As DNA, the CDR3 is TGTGCCAGTAGTCCTCGGGAGGGGGACAATGAGCAGTTCTTC.

The chain employs TRBV5-1 and TRBJ2-1; 10 positions match TRBD1. With V trimmed by 4 bases and J by 2 bases, 0 bases remained unmatched. Looked up from germline, CDR1 is SGHRS and CDR2 is YFSETQ. The CDR3 is made up of 14 amino acids. The CDR3 DNA sequence: TGCGCCAGCAGCGGGACAGGGGCCTACAATGAGCAGTTCTTC. Its translation: CASSGTGAYNEQFF.

The rearrangement uses TRBV27 and TRBJ2-1; TRBD2 matches at 7 bases. Trimming at V came to 2 bases and at J to 4 bases, leaving 5 bases not matched to a gene. The CDR3 has 15 amino acids. Germline CDR1 MNHEY, CDR2 SMNVEV (reference sequence). The CDR3 DNA sequence: TGTGCCAGCAGTTTAGGAGCGGGGCGATACAATGAGCAGTTCTTC. Residues: CASSLGAGRYNEQFF.

This clone was observed a handful of times. The chain joins TRBV19 to TRBJ1-6; weak D call: TRBD1 (6 bases). With 2 bases removed from V and 9 bases from J, the gap between germline ends came to 17 bases. The CDR3 is 16 residues long. Germline CDR1 LNHDA, CDR2 SQIVND (reference sequence). The CDR3: CASSIPGQPLFSPLHF. The CDR3 nucleotides are TGTGCCAGTAGTATACCCGGACAGCCCCTTTTTTCACCCCTCCACTTT.

The chain carries TRBV10-3 and TRBJ1-4, with D maybe TRBD1 (5 bases). The CDR3 is made up of 15 amino acids. CDR1 and CDR2 from the germline V gene are ENHRY and SYGVKD. Between the trimmed V and J ends, which lost 0 bases and 7 bases, there was a span of 12 bases. The CDR3 DNA is TGTGCCATCAGTGAGTCGGGGGGGATTGGTGAAAAACTGTTTTTT. It codes for CAISESGGIGEKLFF.

The chain employs TRBV7-8 and TRBJ1-6; 9 bases are a match to TRBD1. Germline V gene lookup returns CDR1 SGHVS and CDR2 FQNEAQ. The V and J ends lost 1 base and 9 bases, in that order; junction bases with no gene match: 4. This CDR3 is 15 amino acids long. The CDR3 DNA follows: TGTGCCAGCAGCTTAGGAAGGACAGGGGTTTCACCCCTCCACTTT. It specifies CASSLGRTGVSPLHF.